The 20 T cell receptor beta chains below were found in one sample sequenced in a study of blood T cell repertoires in COVID-19. TCRdb's copy holds only in-frame clones and misses some; the assay was immunoSEQ multiplex PCR. The table records 150,000 to 200,000 clones, around 80% of them present only once. The sequencing sample was made of PBMCs or T cells enriched from blood (not recorded which). Source of these receptors: a woman aged 45-65 years in a cohort exposed to, infected with or recovered from COVID-19 (not recorded which).

The rearrangement joins TRBV19 to TRBJ1-5, with TRBD1 identical over 9 bases. J gave up 6 bases and V 7 bases, and 10 bases lay outside the gene matches. The CDR3 consists of 15 residues. Per the germline V gene, CDR1 is LNHDA and CDR2 is SQIVND (reference sequence). CDR3 amino acids: CASKTPGQGGQPQHF. CDR3 bases: TGTGCCAGTAAAACACCGGGACAGGGAGGTCAGCCCCAGCATTTT. Full variable domain (remainder filled in from reference TRBV19 and TRBJ1-5): DGGITQSPKYLFRKEGQNVTLSCEQNLNHDAMYWYRQDPGQGLRLIYYSQIVNDFQKGDIAEGYSVSREKKESFPLTVTSAQKNPTAFYLCASKTPGQGGQPQHFGDGTRLSIL.

This rearrangement joins TRBV19 to TRBJ1-5; TRBD1 matches at 8 bases. Germline CDR1 LNHDA, CDR2 SQIVND (reference sequence). This CDR3 is 16 amino acids long. V shed 8 bases and J 2 bases; nucleotides not matched to a gene: 11. The CDR3 bases are TGTGCCAGTCGTACAAGACAGGGACAGGGCAATCAGCCCCAGCATTTT. Translating gives CASRTRQGQGNQPQHF.

The CDR3 reads CASRRDSPNYGYTF. DNA of the CDR3: TGTGCCAGCAGAAGGGACAGCCCTAACTATGGCTACACCTTC. The chain is built from TRBV28 and TRBJ1-2; 7 bases are a match to TRBD1. The CDR3 runs 14 residues. The junction had 4 bases not matched to a gene; V was cut back by 6 bases and J by 0 bases. From germline, CDR1 is MDHEN and CDR2 SYDVKM.

The rearrangement uses TRBV18 and TRBJ1-5; TRBD1 aligns across 8 bases. This CDR3 has 15 residues. J was trimmed by 0 bases and V by 5 bases; bases with no gene match: 3. The germline CDR1 and CDR2 sequences are KGHSH and LQKENI. The CDR3 DNA is TGTGCCAGCTCATGGGGGACAGGTAGCAATCAGCCCCAGCATTTT. Its protein product is CASSWGTGSNQPQHF.

The chain joins TRBV6-2 or TRBV6-3 to TRBJ2-2; 8 bases align to TRBD1. The CDR3 totals 20 residues. Trimming at V came to 5 bases and at J to 2 bases, leaving 19 bases not matched to a gene. In germline, CDR1 is MNHEY, CDR2 SVGEGT. The CDR3 DNA reads TGTGCCAGCAGTGCGCCCCTGGGGACAGGAATGGGACTTAACACCGGGGAGCTGTTTTTT. It codes for CASSAPLGTGMGLNTGELFF.

CDR3 nucleotides: TGTGCCAGCAGTGATAGCCAGGGTACACTAGCGGGAGAGGGTGAGCAGTTCTTC. Amino acids: CASSDSQGTLAGEGEQFF. This sequence joins TRBV25-1 and TRBJ2-1; 11 positions match TRBD2. From germline, CDR1 is MGHDK and CDR2 SYGVNS. J gave up 9 bases and V 3 bases, and 16 bases lay outside the gene matches. CDR3 length: 18 residues.

This chain links TRBV27 with TRBJ2-1; possibly TRBD1 for D (5 bases). The CDR3 extends over 16 amino acids. CDR1 and CDR2 (germline): MNHEY, SMNVEV (reference sequence). Trimming left V 8 bases short and J 10 bases short, with 27 bases between. This CDR3 is CASLPAVGPSSGEQFF. CDR3 bases: TGTGCCAGCCTTCCGGCGGTCGGCCCTTCTTCAGGGGAGCAGTTCTTC.

The chain carries TRBV5-4 and TRBJ2-2, with D possibly being TRBD2 (6 bases). The V end was cut by 3 bases, the J end by 4 bases, with 16 bases between. In germline, CDR1 is SGHNT, CDR2 YYREEE (reference sequence). The CDR3 consists of 16 residues. The CDR3: CASSSSPLAGTGELFF. The CDR3 DNA reads TGTGCCAGCAGCTCTAGCCCACTAGCCGGCACCGGGGAGCTGTTTTTT.

The chain is built from TRBV6-5 and TRBJ1-2; 7 bases fit TRBD1. CDR3 length equals 14 residues. V lost 2 bases, J lost 8 bases, and 8 bases stayed unmatched. Germline V gives CDR1 MNHEY, CDR2 SVGAGI. Written as DNA, the CDR3 is TGTGCCAGCAGTTACGCTGACAGGGCCTACGGCTACACCTTC. Protein: CASSYADRAYGYTF.

The V and J genes are TRBV21-1 and TRBJ2-6; the table assigns TRBD2, which was not confirmed against the DNA. TRBV21-1 is labeled a pseudogene. CDR3 length: 18 amino acids. CDR3 nucleotide sequence: TGTGCCAGCAGCAAAGAACTACGGAGGGACTCTGGGGCCAACGTCCTGACTTTC. Its translation is CASSKELRRDSGANVLTF.

The chain joins TRBV7-9 to TRBJ1-5, with TRBD1 identical over 10 bases. This CDR3 comprises 14 residues. With V trimmed by 4 bases and J by 8 bases, 5 bases remained unmatched. From germline, CDR1 is SEHNR and CDR2 FQNEAQ (reference sequence). CDR3 loop: CASSSTGGGEPQHF. CDR3 bases: TGTGCCAGCAGCTCGACAGGGGGCGGAGAGCCCCAGCATTTT.

The rearrangement joins TRBV27 to TRBJ1-2; D may be TRBD1 (6 bases). From germline, CDR1 is MNHEY and CDR2 SMNVEV (reference sequence). Trimming took off 0 bases at V and 7 bases at J, with 15 bases between the two ends. This CDR3 comprises 15 residues. The chain's CDR3 is CASSLSRTVAGGYTF. CDR3 nucleotide sequence: TGTGCCAGCAGTTTATCTAGGACAGTGGCTGGTGGCTACACCTTC.

V is TRBV20-1 and J is TRBJ1-2, with 8 bases matching TRBD1. CDR1 is DFQATT, CDR2 SNEGSKA, per germline (reference sequence). This CDR3 spans 13 amino acids. V was clipped by 3 bases and J by 5 bases; unmatched bases: 5. The CDR3 DNA sequence: TGCAGTGCTAGTTACAGGGGGGGGTATGGCTACACCTTC. This codes for CSASYRGGYGYTF.

The V gene is TRBV2, the J gene TRBJ2-1; maybe TRBD1 (6 bases). The V and J ends lost 6 bases and 7 bases respectively, with 13 bases between them. Germline CDR1 reads SNHLY; CDR2 reads FYNNEI. This CDR3 has 13 amino acids. The CDR3: CASSPQGRNEQFF. In nucleotides, the CDR3 is TGTGCCAGCAGCCCACAGGGCCGGAATGAGCAGTTCTTC.

The gene calls are TRBV7-9 and TRBJ2-6; D perhaps matches TRBD1 (6 bases). The V end lost 5 bases, the J end lost 2 bases, and 13 bases lay between the germline ends. CDR1 and CDR2 (germline): SEHNR, FQNEAQ (reference sequence). This CDR3 is built from 16 residues. This chain's CDR3 is CASSLSSGAGANVLTF. CDR3 sequence (DNA): TGTGCCAGCAGCCTTAGTTCAGGGGCTGGGGCCAACGTCCTGACTTTC. The whole variable domain, remainder taken from reference TRBV7-9 and TRBJ2-6, is DTGVSQNPRHKITKRGQNVTFRCDPISEHNRLYWYRQTLGQGPEFLTYFQNEAQLEKSRLLSDRFSAERPKGSFSTLEIQRTEQGDSAMYLCASSLSSGAGANVLTFGAGSRLTVL.

The chain links TRBV4-1 to TRBJ1-1, with TRBD1 identical over 8 bases. V lost 3 bases, J lost 5 bases, and 8 bases stayed unmatched. Germline CDR1 and CDR2: MGHRA and YSYEKL. There are 15 residues in the CDR3. CDR3 DNA: TGCGCCAGCAGCCATACCCAGGGGGCGAGTACTGAAGCTTTCTTT. This encodes CASSHTQGASTEAFF.

In its sample, this clone was seen a few times. The V gene is TRBV7-8, the J gene TRBJ1-6; D perhaps matches TRBD1 (5 bases). With 5 bases removed from V and 0 bases from J, the gap between germline ends came to 14 bases. Germline lookup yields CDR1 SGHVS and CDR2 FQNEAQ. The CDR3 has 17 residues. The DNA of the CDR3 is TGTGCCAGCAGCCCCCGGACGGGGGGCTCCTATAATTCACCCCTCCACTTT. Its translation: CASSPRTGGSYNSPLHF.

In regard to this clone: At one boundary the junction diverges from the germline segment, which might be a read error. The chain uses TRBV9 and TRBJ2-1; a possible D gene is TRBD2 (7 bases). This CDR3 region has 15 residues. The germline V gene encodes CDR1 SGDLS and CDR2 YYNGEE. The CDR3 DNA sequence: TGTGCCAGCCGCGTAGGGGGGGGGCACGACAATGAGCAGTTCTTC. Protein product: CASRVGGGHDNEQFF.

The V gene is TRBV13, the J gene TRBJ1-3; unclear D gene. The CDR3 consists of 13 residues. V was shortened by 5 bases and J by 3 bases, with 8 bases between the two germline ends. Germline lookup yields CDR1 PRHDT and CDR2 FYEKMQ (reference sequence). The CDR3 region is CASSLIGGNTIYF. CDR3 bases: TGTGCCAGCAGCCTCATCGGTGGAAACACCATATATTTT.

In this sample, this clone turned up once. The rearrangement uses TRBV27 and TRBJ1-6; no clear D gene. CDR3 length: 13 amino acids. Trimming took 5 bases from V and 8 from J, leaving 10 bases between them. From germline, CDR1 is MNHEY and CDR2 SMNVEV (reference sequence). In DNA, the CDR3 is TGTGCCAGCAGTATACAATCGTATTCACCCCTCCACTTT. Protein product: CASSIQSYSPLHF.